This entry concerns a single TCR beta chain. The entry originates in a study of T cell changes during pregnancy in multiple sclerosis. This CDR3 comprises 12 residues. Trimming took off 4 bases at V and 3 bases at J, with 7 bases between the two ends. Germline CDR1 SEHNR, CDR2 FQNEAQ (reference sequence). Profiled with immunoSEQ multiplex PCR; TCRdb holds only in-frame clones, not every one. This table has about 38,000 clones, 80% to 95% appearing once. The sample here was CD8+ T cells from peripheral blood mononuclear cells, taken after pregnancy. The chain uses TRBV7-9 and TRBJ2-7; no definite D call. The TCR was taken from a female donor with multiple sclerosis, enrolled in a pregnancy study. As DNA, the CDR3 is TGTGCCAGCAGCTCCGTCGGCTACGAGCAGTACTTC. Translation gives CASSSVGYEQYF.